This T cell receptor (beta chain) was identified during a study of blood T cell repertoires in COVID-19. Study context: Some COVID-19 samples were acute and others convalescent; all came from the United States, Italy and Spain. The analysed material was cDNA or gDNA that came from T cells, B-cell-depleted T cells, or PBMCs.

The V segment lost 1 base and the J segment 11 bases; nucleotides outside the gene matches: 2. CDR3 size: 13 residues. Germline V gene lookup returns CDR1 LNHNV and CDR2 YYDKDF (reference sequence). In the original workflow: Reference gene primer amplification gave nucleated cell count estimates. TCRdb's table, derived via immunoSEQ multiplex PCR, lists solely in-frame clones and lacks some. D and trimming were read from the DNA, whereas the V and J calls and clone size are those reported in that table. The table has approximately 170,000 clones, roughly nine tenths seen once. The material sequenced was peripheral blood. The sequence came from a young man who had recovered from COVID-19. V usage is TRBV15 and J usage is TRBJ2-3; TRBD2 matches 11 bases. CDR3 region: CATSRVLAGVQYF. The CDR3 nucleotides are TGTGCCACCAGCAGAGTACTAGCGGGAGTGCAGTATTTT.